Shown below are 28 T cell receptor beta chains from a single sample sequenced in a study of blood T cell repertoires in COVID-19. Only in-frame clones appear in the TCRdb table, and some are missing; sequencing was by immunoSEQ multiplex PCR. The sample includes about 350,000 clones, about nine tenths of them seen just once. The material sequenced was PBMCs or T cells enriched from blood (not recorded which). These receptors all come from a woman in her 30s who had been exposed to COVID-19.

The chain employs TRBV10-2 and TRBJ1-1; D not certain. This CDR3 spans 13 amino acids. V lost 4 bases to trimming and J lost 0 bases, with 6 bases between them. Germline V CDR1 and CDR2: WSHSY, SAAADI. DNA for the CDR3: TGCGCCAGCAGTGTGAACATGAACACTGAAGCTTTCTTT. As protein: CASSVNMNTEAFF.

The CDR3 sequence: CATSQGLSGNTIYF. CDR3 sequence (DNA): TGTGCCACCTCCCAGGGACTCTCTGGAAACACCATATATTTT. The V and J genes are TRBV6-5 and TRBJ1-3, with TRBD1 as a possible D gene (5 bases). CDR1 is MNHEY and CDR2 is SVGAGI in the germline V gene. Trimming shortened V by 10 bases and J by 0 bases, and 13 bases separated the two germline ends. The CDR3 spans 14 residues.

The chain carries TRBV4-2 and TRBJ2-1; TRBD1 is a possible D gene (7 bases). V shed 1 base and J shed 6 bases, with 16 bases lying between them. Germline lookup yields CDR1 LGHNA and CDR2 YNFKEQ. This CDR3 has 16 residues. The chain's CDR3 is CASSQVGQGGGNEQFF. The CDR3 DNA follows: TGTGCCAGCAGCCAAGTAGGGCAGGGGGGCGGCAATGAGCAGTTCTTC.

The CDR3 sequence is CSASGGDTQYF. DNA for the CDR3: TGCAGTGCTTCCGGGGGAGATACGCAGTATTTT. This chain connects TRBV20-1 to TRBJ2-3; the D gene is possibly TRBD2 (6 bases). V was pared by 5 bases and J by 5 bases, with 8 bases between. Germline CDR1 DFQATT, CDR2 SNEGSKA (reference sequence). The CDR3 consists of 11 residues.

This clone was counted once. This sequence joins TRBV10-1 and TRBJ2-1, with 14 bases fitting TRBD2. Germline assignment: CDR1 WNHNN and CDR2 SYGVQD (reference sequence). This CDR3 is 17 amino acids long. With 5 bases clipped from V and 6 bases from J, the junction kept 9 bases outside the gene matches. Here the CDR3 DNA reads TGCGCCAGCAGTCCTAGACTAGCGGGAGGGACGATCAATGAGCAGTTCTTC. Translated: CASSPRLAGGTINEQFF.

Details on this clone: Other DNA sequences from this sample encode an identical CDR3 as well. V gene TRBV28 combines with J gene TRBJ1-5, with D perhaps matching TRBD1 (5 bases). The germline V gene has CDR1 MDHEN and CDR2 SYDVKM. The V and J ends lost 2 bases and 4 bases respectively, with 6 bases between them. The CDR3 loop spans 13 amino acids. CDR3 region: CASSLQGNQPQHF. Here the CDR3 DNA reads TGTGCCAGCAGTTTACAGGGAAATCAGCCCCAGCATTTT.

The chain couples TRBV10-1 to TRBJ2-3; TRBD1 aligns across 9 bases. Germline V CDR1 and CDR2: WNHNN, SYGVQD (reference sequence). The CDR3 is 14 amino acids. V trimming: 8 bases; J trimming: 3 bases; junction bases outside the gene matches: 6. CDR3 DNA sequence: TGCGCCAGCGGGACAGGGTTTCAAACAGATACGCAGTATTTT. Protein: CASGTGFQTDTQYF.

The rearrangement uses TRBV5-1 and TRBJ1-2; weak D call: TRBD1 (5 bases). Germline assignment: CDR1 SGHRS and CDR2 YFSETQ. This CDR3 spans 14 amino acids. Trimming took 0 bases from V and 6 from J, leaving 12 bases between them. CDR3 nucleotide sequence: TGCGCCAGCAGCTTGGGGCAGGGCAGGGATGGCTACACCTTC. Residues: CASSLGQGRDGYTF.

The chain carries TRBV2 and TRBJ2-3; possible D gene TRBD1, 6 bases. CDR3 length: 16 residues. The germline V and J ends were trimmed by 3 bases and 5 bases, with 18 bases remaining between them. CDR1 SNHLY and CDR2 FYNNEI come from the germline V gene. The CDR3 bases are TGTGCCAGCAGTGACCCCAACCCCGCGACAGGAGATACGCAGTATTTT. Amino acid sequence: CASSDPNPATGDTQYF.

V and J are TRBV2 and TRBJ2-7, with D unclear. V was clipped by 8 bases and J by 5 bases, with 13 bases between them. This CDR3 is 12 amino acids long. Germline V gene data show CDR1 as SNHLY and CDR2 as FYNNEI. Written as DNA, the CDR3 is TGTGCCAGCCCCAGGTCGGTGCACGAGCAGTACTTC. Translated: CASPRSVHEQYF.

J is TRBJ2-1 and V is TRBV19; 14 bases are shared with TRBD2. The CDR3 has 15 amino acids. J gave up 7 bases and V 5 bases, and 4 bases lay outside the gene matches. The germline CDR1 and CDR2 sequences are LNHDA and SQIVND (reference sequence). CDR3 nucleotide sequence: TGTGCCAGTAGTCTGGGACTAGCGGGGGTGAATGAGCAGTTCTTC. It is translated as CASSLGLAGVNEQFF.

The CDR3, as DNA: TGTGCCAGCAGTCGTAGGGAGCACACCGGGGAGCTGTTTTTT. Protein: CASSRREHTGELFF. The chain is built from TRBV25-1 and TRBJ2-2; TRBD2 might be the D (5 bases). V was pared by 5 bases and J by 3 bases, with 10 bases between. The CDR3 extends over 14 amino acids. Germline V CDR1 and CDR2: MGHDK, SYGVNS.

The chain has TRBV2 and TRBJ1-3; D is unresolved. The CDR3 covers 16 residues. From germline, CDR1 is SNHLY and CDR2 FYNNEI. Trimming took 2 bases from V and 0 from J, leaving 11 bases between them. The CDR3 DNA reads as TGTGCCAGCAGTGAATATGGGCATACCTCTGGAAACACCATATATTTT. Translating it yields CASSEYGHTSGNTIYF.

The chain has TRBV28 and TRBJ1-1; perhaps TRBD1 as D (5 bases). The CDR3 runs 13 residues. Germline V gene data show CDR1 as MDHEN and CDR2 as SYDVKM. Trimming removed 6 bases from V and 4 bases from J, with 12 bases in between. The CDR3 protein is CASRPSGVTEAFF. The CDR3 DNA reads TGTGCCAGCAGGCCCTCGGGGGTCACTGAAGCTTTCTTT.

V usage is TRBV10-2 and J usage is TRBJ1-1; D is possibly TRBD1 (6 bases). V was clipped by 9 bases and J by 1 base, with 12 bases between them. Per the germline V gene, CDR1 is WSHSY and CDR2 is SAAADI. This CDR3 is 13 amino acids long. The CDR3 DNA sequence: TGCGCCAGTAGACAGGAGTCGAACACTGAAGCTTTCTTT. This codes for CASRQESNTEAFF.

The CDR3 reads CASSLAGTGNNQPQHF. DNA of the CDR3: TGTGCCAGCAGCTTAGCGGGGACAGGGAACAATCAGCCCCAGCATTTT. This chain connects TRBV7-8 to TRBJ1-5; 9 bases fit TRBD1. The V segment lost 0 bases and the J segment 3 bases; nucleotides outside the gene matches: 3. In germline, CDR1 is SGHVS, CDR2 FQNEAQ. This CDR3 spans 16 amino acids.

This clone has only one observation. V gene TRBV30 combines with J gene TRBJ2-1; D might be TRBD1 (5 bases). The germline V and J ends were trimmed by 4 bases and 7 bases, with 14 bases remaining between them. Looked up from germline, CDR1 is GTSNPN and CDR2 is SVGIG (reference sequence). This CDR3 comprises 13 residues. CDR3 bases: TGTGCCTGGACGGACACCTTGGGGAATGAGCAGTTCTTC. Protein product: CAWTDTLGNEQFF.

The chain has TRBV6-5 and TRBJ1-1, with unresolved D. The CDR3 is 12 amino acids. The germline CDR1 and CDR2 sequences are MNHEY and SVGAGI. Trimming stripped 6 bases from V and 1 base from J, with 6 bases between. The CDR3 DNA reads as TGTGCCAGCAGGCACGGGAACACTGAAGCTTTCTTT. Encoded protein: CASRHGNTEAFF.

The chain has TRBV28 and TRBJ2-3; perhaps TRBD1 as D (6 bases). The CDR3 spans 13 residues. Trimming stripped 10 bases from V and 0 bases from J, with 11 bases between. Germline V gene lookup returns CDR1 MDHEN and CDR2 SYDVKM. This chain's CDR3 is CATYRDSTDTQYF. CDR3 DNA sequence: TGTGCCACCTACAGGGATAGCACAGATACGCAGTATTTT.

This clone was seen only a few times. The CDR3 DNA follows: TGCGCCAGCAGCGATGGGGCTGGACAGCCCCAGCATTTT. It encodes CASSDGAGQPQHF. V is TRBV5-1 and J is TRBJ1-5; the D gene is possibly TRBD1 (5 bases). Trimming pared 4 bases from V and 7 bases from J, leaving 12 bases between. The CDR3 has 13 amino acids. Looked up from germline, CDR1 is SGHRS and CDR2 is YFSETQ.

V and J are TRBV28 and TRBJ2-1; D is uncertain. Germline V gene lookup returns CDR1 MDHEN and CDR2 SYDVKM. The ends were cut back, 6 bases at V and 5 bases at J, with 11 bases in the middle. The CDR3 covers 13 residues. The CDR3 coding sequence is TGTGCCAGCAGACTATCCGCCCACAATGAGCAGTTCTTC. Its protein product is CASRLSAHNEQFF.

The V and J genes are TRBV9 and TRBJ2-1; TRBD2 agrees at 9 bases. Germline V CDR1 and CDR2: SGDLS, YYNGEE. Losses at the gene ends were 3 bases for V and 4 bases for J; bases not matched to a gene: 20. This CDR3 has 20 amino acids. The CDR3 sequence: CASSDPLGLANGADYNEQFF. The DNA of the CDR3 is TGTGCCAGCAGCGATCCTCTGGGACTAGCAAACGGAGCGGATTACAATGAGCAGTTCTTC.

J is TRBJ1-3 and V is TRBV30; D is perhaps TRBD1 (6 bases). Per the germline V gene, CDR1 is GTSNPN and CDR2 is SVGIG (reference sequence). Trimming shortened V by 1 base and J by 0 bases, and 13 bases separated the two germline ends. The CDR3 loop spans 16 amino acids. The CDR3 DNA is TGTGCCTGGAGTGGGTGGAAGGGGGTCTCTGGAAACACCATATATTTT. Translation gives CAWSGWKGVSGNTIYF.

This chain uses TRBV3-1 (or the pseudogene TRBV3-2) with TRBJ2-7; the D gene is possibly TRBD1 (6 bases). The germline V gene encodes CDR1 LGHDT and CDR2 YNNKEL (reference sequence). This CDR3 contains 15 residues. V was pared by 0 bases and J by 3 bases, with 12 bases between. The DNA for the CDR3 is TGTGCCAGCAGCCAAGAAGGGGGACGGATCTACGAGCAGTACTTC. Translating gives CASSQEGGRIYEQYF.

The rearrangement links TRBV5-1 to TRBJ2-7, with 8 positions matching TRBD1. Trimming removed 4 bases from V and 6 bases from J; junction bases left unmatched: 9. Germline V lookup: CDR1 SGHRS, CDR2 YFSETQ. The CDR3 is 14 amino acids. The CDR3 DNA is TGCGCCAGCAGCCCTCGGACAGGGACGGGCGAGCAGTACTTC. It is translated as CASSPRTGTGEQYF.

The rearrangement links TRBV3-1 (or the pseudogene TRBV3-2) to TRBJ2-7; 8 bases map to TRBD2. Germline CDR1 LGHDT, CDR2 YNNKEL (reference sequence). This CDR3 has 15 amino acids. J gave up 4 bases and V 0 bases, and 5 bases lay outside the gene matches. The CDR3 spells CASSQDVAGFYEQYF. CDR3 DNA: TGTGCCAGCAGCCAAGACGTAGCGGGATTTTACGAGCAGTACTTC.

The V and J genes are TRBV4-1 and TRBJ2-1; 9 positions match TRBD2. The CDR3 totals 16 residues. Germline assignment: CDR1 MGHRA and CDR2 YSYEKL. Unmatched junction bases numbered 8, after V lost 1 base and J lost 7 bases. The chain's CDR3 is CASSQGGSGRGNEQFF. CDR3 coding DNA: TGCGCCAGCAGCCAAGGGGGTAGCGGGAGAGGTAATGAGCAGTTCTTC.

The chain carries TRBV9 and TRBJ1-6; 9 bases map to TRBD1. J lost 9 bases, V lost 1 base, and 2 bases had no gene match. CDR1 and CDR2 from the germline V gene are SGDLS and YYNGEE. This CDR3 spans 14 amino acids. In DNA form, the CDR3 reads TGTGCCAGCAGCGTAAAGGGACAGGGTTCACCCCTCCACTTT. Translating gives CASSVKGQGSPLHF.